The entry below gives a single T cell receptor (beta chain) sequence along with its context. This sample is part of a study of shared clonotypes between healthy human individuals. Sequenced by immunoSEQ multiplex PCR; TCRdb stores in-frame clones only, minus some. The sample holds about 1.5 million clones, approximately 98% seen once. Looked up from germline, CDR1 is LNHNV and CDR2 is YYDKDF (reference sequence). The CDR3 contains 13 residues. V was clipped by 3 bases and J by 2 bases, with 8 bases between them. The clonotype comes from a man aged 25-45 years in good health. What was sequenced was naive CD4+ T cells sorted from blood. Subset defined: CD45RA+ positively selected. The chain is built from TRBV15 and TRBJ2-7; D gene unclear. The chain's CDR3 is CATSSQAAYEQYF. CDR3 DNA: TGTGCCACCAGCAGCCAAGCAGCCTACGAGCAGTACTTC.